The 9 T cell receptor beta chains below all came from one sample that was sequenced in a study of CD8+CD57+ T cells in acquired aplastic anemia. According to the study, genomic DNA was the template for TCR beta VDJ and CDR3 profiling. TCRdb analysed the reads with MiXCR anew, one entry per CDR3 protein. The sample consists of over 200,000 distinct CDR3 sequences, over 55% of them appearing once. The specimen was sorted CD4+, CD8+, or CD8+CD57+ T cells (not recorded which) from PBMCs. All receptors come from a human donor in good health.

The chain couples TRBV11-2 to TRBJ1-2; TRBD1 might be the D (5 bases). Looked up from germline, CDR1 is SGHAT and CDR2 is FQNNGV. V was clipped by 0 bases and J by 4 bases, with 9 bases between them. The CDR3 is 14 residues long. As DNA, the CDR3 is TGTGCCAGCAGCTTAGAAGGCCAGGGCTATGGCTACACCTTC. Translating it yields CASSLEGQGYGYTF.

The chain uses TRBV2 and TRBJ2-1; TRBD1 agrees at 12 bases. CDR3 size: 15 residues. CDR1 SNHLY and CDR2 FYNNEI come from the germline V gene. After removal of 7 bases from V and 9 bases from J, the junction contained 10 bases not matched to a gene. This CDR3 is CASIVRDRGPGEQFF. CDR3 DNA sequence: TGTGCCAGCATCGTTCGGGACAGGGGGCCGGGTGAGCAGTTCTTC. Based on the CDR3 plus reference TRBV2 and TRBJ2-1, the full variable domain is EPEVTQTPSHQVTQMGQEVILRCVPISNHLYFYWYRQILGQKVEFLVSFYNNEISEKSEIFDDQFSVERPDGSNFTLKIRSTKLEDSAMYFCASIVRDRGPGEQFFGPGTRLTVL.

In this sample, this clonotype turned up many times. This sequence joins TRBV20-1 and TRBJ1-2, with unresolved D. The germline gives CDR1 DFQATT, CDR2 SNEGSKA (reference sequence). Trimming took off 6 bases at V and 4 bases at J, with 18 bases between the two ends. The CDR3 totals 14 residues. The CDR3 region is CSAPPAAGSYGYTF. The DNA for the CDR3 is TGCAGTGCCCCTCCGGCAGCGGGCAGCTATGGCTACACCTTC.

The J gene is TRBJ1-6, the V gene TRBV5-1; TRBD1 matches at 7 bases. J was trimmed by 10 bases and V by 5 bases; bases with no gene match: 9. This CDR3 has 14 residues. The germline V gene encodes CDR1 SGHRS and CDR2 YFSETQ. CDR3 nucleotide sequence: TGCGCCAGCAGTTCGGGACAGACGGAGTCACCCCTCCACTTT. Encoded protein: CASSSGQTESPLHF.

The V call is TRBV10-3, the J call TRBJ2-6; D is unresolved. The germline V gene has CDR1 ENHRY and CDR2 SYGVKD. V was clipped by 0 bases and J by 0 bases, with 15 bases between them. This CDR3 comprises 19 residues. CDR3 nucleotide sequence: TGTGCCATCAGTGAGTCGATACATGGCCGGAGCTCTGGGGCCAACGTCCTGACTTTC. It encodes CAISESIHGRSSGANVLTF.

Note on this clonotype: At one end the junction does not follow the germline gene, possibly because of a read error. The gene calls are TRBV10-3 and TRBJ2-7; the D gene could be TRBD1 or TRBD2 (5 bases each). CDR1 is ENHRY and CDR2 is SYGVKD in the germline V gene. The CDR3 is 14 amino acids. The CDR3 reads CASSWGSSTQEQYF. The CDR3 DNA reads TGTGCCAGCAGTTGGGGGTCCTCTACGCAGGAGCAGTACTTC.

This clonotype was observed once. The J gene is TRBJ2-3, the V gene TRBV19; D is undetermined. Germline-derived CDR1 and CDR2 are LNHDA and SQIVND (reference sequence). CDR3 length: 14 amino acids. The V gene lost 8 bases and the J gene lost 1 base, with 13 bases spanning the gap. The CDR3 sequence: CASGPHGGTDTQYF. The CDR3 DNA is TGTGCCAGTGGGCCCCACGGTGGCACAGATACGCAGTATTTT.

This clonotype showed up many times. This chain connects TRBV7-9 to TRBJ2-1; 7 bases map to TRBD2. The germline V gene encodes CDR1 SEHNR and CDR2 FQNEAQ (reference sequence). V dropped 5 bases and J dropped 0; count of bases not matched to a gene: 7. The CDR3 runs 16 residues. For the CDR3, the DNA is TGTGCCAGCAGCCCAGGAGCGGGAAGCTCCTACAATGAGCAGTTCTTC. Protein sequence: CASSPGAGSSYNEQFF.

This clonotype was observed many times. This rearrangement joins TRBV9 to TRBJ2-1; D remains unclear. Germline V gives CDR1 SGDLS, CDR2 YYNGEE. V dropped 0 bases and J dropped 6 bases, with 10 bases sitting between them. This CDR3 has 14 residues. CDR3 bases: TGTGCCAGCAGCGTAGGGTCCAGCCTCAATGAGCAGTTCTTC. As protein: CASSVGSSLNEQFF.